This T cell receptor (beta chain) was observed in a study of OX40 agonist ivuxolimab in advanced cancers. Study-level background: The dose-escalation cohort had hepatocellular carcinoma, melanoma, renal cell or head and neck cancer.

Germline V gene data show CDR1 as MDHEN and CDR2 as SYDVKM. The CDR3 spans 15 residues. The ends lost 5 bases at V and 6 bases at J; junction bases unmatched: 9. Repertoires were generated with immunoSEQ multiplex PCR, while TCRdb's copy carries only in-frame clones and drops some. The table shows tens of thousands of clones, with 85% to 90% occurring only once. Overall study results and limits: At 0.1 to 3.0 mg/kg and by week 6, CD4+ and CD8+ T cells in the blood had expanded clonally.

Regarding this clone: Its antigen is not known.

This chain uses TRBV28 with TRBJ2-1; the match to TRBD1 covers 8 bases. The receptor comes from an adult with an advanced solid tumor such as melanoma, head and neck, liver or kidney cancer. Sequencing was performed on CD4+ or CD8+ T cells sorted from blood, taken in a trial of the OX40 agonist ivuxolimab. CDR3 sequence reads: CASSPSTGVVNEQFF. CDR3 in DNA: TGTGCCAGCAGTCCCTCGACAGGGGTAGTCAATGAGCAGTTCTTC. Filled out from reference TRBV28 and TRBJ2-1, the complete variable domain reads DVKVTQSSRYLVKRTGEKVFLECVQDMDHENMFWYRQDPGLGLRLIYFSYDVKMKEKGDIPEGYSVSREKKERFSLILESASTNQTSMYLCASSPSTGVVNEQFFGPGTRLTVL.